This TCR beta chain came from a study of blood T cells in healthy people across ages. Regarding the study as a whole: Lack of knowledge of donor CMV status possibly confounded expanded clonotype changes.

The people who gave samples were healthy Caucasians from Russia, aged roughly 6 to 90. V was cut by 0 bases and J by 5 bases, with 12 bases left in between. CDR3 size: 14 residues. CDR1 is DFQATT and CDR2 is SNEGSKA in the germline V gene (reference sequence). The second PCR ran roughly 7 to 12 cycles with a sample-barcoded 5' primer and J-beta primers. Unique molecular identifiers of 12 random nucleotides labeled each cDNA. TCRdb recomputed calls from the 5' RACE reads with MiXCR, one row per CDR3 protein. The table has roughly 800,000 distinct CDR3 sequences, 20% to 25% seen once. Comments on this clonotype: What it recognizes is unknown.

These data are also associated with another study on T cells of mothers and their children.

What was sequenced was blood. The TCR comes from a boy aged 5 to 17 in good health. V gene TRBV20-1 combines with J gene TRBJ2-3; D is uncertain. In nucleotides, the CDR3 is TGCAGTGCTAGAGATTACGTTCGAAGAGATACGCAGTATTTT. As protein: CSARDYVRRDTQYF.